This TCR beta chain was recorded in a study of identical twins. Template switching introduced a universal primer site, and the cDNA bore unique molecular identifiers. TCRdb processed the 5' RACE reads anew with MiXCR; each CDR3 protein has one entry. The sample has hundreds of thousands of distinct CDR3 sequences, 8% to 9.5% seen once. Donors uniformly comprised healthy Caucasians. Germline CDR1 is SGHTA and CDR2 is FQGTGA. V lost 5 bases and J lost 15, with 20 bases in between. This CDR3 contains 13 residues. The sample was also reused in another study, on yellow fever vaccine responses in identical twins. That report adds: Twin vaccine T cell responses reportedly seemed partly convergent, partly personalized.

What was sequenced was CD8+ T cells sorted from blood. The chain uses TRBV7-3 and TRBJ2-1, with D possibly being TRBD1 (6 bases). This clonotype was sampled from a young woman in good health. DNA for the CDR3: TGTGCCAGCAGCGCGACGACACAGGGTTCCCGGTTCTTC. Amino acids: CASSATTQGSRFF.